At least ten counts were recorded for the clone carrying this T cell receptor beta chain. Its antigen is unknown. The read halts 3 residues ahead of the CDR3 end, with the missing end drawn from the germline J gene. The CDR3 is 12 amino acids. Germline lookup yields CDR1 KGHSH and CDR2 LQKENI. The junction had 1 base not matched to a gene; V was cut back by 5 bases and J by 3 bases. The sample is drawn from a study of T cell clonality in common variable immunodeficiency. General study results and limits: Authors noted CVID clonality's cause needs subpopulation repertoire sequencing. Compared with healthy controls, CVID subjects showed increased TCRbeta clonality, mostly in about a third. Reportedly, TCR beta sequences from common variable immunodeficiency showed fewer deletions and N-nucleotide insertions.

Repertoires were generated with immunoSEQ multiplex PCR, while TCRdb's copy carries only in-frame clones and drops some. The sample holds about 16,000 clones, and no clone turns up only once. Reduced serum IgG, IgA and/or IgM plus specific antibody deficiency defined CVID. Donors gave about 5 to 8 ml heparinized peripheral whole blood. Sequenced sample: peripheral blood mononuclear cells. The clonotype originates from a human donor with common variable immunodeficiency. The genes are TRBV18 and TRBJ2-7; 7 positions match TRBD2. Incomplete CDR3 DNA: TGTGCCAGCTCAGGGGGGGTCTACGAG. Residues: CASSGGVYE. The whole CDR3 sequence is CASSGGVYEQYF.